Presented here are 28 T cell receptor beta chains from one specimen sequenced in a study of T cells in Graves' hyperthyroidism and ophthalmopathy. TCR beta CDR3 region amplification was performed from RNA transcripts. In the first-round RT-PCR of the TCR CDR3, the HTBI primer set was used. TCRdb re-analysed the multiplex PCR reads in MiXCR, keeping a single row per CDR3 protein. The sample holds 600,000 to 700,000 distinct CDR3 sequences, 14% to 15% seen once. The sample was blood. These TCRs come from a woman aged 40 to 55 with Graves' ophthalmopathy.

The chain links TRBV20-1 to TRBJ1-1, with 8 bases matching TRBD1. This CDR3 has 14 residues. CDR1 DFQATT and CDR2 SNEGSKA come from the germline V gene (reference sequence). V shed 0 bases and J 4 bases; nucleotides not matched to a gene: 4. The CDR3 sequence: CSARDLTGGTEAFF. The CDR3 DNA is TGCAGTGCTAGAGATCTCACAGGGGGCACTGAAGCTTTCTTT.

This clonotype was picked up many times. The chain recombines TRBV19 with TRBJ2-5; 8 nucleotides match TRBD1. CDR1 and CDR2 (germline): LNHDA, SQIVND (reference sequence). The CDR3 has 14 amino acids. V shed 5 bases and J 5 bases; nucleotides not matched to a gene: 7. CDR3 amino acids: CASSSAGGMETQYF. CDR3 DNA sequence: TGTGCCAGTAGTTCGGCAGGGGGCATGGAGACCCAGTACTTC. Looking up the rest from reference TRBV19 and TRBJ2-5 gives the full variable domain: DGGITQSPKYLFRKEGQNVTLSCEQNLNHDAMYWYRQDPGQGLRLIYYSQIVNDFQKGDIAEGYSVSREKKESFPLTVTSAQKNPTAFYLCASSSAGGMETQYFGPGTRLLVL.

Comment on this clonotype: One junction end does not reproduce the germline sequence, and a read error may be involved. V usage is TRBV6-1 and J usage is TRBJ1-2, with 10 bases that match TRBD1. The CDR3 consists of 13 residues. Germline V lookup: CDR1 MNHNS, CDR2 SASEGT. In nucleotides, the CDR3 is TGTGCCAGCAGAGACAGGGGGCGCGGAGAATCCCACTTC. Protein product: CASRDRGRGESHF.

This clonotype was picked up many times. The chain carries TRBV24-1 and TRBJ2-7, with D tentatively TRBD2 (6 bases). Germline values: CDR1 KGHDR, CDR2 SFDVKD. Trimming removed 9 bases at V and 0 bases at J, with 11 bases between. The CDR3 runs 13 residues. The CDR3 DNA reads TGTGCCACCCAGGCGGGGAGCTCCTACGAGCAGTACTTC. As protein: CATQAGSSYEQYF.

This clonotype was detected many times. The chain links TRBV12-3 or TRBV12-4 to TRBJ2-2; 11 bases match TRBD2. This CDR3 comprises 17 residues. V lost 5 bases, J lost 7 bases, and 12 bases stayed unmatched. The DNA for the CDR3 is TGTGCCAGCAGTCTACTAGCGGGAGCCCTAAGGGGCGGGGAGCTGTTTTTT. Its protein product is CASSLLAGALRGGELFF.

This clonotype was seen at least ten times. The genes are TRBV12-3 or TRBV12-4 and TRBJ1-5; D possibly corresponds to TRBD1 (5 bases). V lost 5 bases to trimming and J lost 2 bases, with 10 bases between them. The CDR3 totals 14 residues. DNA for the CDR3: TGTGCCAGCAGTCAGGGTTATGGCAATCAGCCCCAGCATTTT. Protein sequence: CASSQGYGNQPQHF.

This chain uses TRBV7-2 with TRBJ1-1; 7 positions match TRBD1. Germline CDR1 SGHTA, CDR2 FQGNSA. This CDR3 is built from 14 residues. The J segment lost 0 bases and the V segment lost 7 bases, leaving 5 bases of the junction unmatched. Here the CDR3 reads CASKMTGMNTEAFF. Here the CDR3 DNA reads TGTGCCAGCAAGATGACAGGGATGAACACTGAAGCTTTCTTT. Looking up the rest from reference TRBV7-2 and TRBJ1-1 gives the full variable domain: GAGVSQSPSNKVTEKGKDVELRCDPISGHTALYWYRQSLGQGLEFLIYFQGNSAPDKSGLPSDRFSAERTGGSVSTLTIQRTQQEDSAVYLCASKMTGMNTEAFFGQGTRLTVV.

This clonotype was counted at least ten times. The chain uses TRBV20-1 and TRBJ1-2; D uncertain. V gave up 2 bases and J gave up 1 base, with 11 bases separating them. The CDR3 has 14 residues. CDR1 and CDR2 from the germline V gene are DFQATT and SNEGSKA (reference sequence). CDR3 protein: CSARRAANNYGYTF. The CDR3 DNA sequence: TGCAGTGCTAGACGGGCGGCCAATAACTATGGCTACACCTTC.

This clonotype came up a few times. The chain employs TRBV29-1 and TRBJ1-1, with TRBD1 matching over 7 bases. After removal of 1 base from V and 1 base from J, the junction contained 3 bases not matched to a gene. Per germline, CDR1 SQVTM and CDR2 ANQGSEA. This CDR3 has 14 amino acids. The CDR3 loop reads CSVEAGQENTEAFF. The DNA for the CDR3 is TGCAGCGTTGAAGCAGGACAGGAGAACACTGAAGCTTTCTTT.

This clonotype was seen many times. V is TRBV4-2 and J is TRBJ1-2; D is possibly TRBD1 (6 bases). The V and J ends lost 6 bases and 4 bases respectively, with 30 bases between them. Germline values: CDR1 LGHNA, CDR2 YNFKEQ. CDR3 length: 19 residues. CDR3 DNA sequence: TGTGCCAGCAGTTACGAAACGGTCCACCCAGGGGTTCTCGGCTATGGCTACACCTTC. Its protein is CASSYETVHPGVLGYGYTF.

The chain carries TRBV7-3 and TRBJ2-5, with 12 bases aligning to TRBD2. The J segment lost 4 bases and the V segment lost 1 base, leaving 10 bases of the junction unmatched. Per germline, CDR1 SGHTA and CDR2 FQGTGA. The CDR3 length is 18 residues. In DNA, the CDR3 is TGTGCCAGCAGCTTAAAGTGGCTAGCGGGAGGGGACGGAGAGACCCAGTACTTC. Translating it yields CASSLKWLAGGDGETQYF. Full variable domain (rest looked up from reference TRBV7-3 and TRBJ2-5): GAGVSQTPSNKVTEKGKYVELRCDPISGHTALYWYRQSLGQGPEFLIYFQGTGAADDSGLPNDRFFAVRPEGSVSTLKIQRTERGDSAVYLCASSLKWLAGGDGETQYFGPGTRLLVL.

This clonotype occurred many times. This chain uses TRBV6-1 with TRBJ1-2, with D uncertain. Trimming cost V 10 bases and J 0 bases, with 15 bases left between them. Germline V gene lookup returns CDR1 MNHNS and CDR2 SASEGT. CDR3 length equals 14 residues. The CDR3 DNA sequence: TGTGCCACCCTCTGGAAGGGAACTAACTATGGCTACACCTTC. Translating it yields CATLWKGTNYGYTF.

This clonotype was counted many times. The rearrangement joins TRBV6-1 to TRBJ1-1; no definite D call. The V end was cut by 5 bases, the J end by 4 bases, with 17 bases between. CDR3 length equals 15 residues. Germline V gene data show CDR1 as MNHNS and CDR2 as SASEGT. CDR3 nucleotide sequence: TGTGCCAGCAGTCTATGGACGGATCCGGGCACTGAAGCTTTCTTT. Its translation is CASSLWTDPGTEAFF.

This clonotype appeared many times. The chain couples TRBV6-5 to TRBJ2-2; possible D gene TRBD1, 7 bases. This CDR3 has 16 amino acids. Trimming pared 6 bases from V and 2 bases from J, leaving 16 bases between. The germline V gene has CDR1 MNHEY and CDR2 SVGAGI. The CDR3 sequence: CASSQNQGGNTGELFF. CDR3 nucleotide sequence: TGTGCCAGCAGCCAAAACCAGGGGGGAAACACCGGGGAGCTGTTTTTT.

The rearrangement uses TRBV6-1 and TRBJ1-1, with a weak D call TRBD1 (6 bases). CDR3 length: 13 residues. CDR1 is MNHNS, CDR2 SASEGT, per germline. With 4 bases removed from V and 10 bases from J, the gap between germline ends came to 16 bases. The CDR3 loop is CASSVGQRERAFF. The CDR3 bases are TGTGCCAGCAGTGTCGGACAGCGGGAGCGAGCTTTCTTT.

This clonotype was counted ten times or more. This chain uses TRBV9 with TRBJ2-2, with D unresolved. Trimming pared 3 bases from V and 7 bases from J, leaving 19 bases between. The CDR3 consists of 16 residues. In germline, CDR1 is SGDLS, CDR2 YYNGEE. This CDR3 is CASSGSGSETGGELFF. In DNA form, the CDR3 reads TGTGCCAGCAGCGGCTCCGGGTCAGAAACGGGCGGGGAGCTGTTTTTT.

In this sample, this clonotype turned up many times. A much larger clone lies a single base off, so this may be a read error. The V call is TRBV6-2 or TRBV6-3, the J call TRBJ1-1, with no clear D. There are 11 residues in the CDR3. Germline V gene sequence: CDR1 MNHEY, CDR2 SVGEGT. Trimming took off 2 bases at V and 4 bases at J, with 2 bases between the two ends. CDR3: CASSYVTEAFF. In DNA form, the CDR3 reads TGTGCCAGCAGTTACGTCACTGAAGCTTTCTTT.

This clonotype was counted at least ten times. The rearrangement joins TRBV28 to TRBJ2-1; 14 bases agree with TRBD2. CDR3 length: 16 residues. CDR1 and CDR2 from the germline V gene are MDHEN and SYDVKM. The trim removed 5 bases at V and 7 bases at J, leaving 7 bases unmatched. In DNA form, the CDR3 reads TGTGCCAGCAGTCCGGGACTAGCGGGAGAAGGGAATGAGCAGTTCTTC. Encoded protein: CASSPGLAGEGNEQFF.

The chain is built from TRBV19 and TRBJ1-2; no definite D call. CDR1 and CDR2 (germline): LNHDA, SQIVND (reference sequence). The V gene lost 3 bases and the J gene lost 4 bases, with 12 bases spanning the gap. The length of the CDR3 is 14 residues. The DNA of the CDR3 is TGTGCCAGTAGTATTGGACCGACGACCTATGGCTACACCTTC. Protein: CASSIGPTTYGYTF. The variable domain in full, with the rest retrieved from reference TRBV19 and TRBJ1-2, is DGGITQSPKYLFRKEGQNVTLSCEQNLNHDAMYWYRQDPGQGLRLIYYSQIVNDFQKGDIAEGYSVSREKKESFPLTVTSAQKNPTAFYLCASSIGPTTYGYTFGSGTRLTVV.

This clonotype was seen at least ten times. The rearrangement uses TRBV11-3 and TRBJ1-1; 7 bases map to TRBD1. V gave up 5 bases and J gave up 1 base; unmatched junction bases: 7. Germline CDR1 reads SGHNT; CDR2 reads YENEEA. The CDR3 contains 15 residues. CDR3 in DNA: TGTGCCAGCAGCACCCGACAGGGACCGAACACTGAAGCTTTCTTT. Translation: CASSTRQGPNTEAFF. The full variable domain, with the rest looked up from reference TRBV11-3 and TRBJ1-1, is EAGVVQSPRYKIIEKKQPVAFWCNPISGHNTLYWYLQNLGQGPELLIRYENEEAVDDSQLPKDRFSAERLKGVDSTLKIQPAELGDSAVYLCASSTRQGPNTEAFFGQGTRLTVV.

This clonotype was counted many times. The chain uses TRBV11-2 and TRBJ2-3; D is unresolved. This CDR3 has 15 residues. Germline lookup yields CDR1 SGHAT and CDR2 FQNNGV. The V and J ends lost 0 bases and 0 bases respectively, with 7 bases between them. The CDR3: CASSLDAASTDTQYF. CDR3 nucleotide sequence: TGTGCCAGCAGCTTAGATGCAGCCAGCACAGATACGCAGTATTTT. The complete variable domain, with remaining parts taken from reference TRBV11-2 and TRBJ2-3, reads EAGVAQSPRYKIIEKRQSVAFWCNPISGHATLYWYQQILGQGPKLLIQFQNNGVVDDSQLPKDRFSAERLKGVDSTLKIQPAKLEDSAVYLCASSLDAASTDTQYFGPGTRLTVL.

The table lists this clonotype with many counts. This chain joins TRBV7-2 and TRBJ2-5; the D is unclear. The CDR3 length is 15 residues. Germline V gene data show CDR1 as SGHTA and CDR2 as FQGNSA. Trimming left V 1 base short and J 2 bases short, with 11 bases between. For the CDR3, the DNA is TGTGCCAGCAGCTTAGGTCGGGCACCTCAAGAGACCCAGTACTTC. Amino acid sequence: CASSLGRAPQETQYF.

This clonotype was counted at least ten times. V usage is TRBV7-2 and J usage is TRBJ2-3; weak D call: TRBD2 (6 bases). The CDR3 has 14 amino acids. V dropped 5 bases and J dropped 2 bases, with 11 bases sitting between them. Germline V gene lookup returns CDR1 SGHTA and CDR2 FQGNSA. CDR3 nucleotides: TGTGCCAGCAGCCCCGGACTACACACAGATACGCAGTATTTT. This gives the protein CASSPGLHTDTQYF.

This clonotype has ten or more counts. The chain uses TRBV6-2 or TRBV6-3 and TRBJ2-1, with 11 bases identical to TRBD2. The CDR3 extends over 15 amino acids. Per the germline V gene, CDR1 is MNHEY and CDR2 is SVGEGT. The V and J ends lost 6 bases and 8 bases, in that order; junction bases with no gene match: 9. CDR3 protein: CASRPLAGGPHEQFF. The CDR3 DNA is TGTGCCAGCAGACCATTAGCGGGAGGGCCCCATGAGCAGTTCTTC.

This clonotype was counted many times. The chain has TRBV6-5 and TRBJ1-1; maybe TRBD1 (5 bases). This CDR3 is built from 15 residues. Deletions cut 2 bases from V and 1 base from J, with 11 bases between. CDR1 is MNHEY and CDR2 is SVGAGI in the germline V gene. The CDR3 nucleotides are TGTGCCAGCAGTTACGTGGGACTTAAGAACACTGAAGCTTTCTTT. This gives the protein CASSYVGLKNTEAFF.

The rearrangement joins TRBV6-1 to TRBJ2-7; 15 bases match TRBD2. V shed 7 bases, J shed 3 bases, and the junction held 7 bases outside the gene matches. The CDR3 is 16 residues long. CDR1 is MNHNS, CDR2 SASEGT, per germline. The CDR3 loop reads CASTPGLAGGFYEQYF. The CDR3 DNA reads TGTGCCAGCACACCGGGACTAGCGGGAGGATTCTACGAGCAGTACTTC.

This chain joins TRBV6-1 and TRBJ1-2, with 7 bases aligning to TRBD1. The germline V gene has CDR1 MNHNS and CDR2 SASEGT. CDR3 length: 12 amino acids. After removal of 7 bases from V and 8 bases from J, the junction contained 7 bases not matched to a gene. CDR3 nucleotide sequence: TGTGCCAGCACGCGACAGGGCGTCGGCTACACCTTC. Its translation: CASTRQGVGYTF.

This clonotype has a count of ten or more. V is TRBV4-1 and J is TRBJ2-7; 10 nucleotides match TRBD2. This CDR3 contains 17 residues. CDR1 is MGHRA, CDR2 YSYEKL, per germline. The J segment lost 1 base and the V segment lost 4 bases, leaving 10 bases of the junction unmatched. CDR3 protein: CASSLRLRTSGSYEQYF. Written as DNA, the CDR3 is TGCGCCAGCAGCCTTCGATTGAGGACTAGCGGATCCTACGAGCAGTACTTC.